These T cell receptor beta chains were read from a single sample in a study of blood T cells in healthy people across ages. TCRdb re-called the 5' RACE reads through MiXCR, storing one row per CDR3 protein. Here the sample spans some 1,800,000 distinct CDR3 sequences, about two fifths being singletons. The sample comprised blood. The receptors were gathered from a human donor in good health. CDR3s include the opening cysteine and the closing phenylalanine or tryptophan. Fields, in order: D gene, J gene, V gene, clone size, CDR3 DNA, CDR3 protein. D genes are given only for firm matches. Size is stated for part of the rows, as once, few or many counts, or as a class when the clone is expanded.

D gene: TRBD1; J gene: TRBJ1-5; V gene: TRBV7-9; clone size: .; CDR3 DNA: TGTGCCAGCACCATTTCGGGGGACAGGGGGCCCCCCTTGAGCAATCAGCCCCAGCATTTT; CDR3 protein: CASTISGDRGPPLSNQPQHF
D gene: TRBD1; J gene: TRBJ2-1; V gene: TRBV5-1; clone size: .; CDR3 DNA: TGCGCCAGCAGTTCCGACAGGGGGAATTACAATGAGCAGTTCTTC; CDR3 protein: CASSSDRGNYNEQFF
D gene: .; J gene: TRBJ1-2; V gene: TRBV9; clone size: .; CDR3 DNA: TGTGCCAGCAGCGTAGAGCCCCGGGGCTCCGGCTACACCTTC; CDR3 protein: CASSVEPRGSGYTF
D gene: .; J gene: TRBJ1-2; V gene: TRBV9; clone size: .; CDR3 DNA: TGTGCCAGCAGCGTAGCTCTTGCGAATTATGGCTACACCTTC; CDR3 protein: CASSVALANYGYTF
D gene: TRBD1; J gene: TRBJ2-3; V gene: TRBV6-1; clone size: .; CDR3 DNA: TGTGCCAGCAGTGAACAAGAGACAGGGGGCACAGATACGCAGTATTTT; CDR3 protein: CASSEQETGGTDTQYF
D gene: TRBD2; J gene: TRBJ2-3; V gene: TRBV4-1; clone size: .; CDR3 DNA: TGCGCCAGCAGCCAGCTCGGACTAGCGGGGGGCGGGAGTCGCGATACGCAGTATTTT; CDR3 protein: CASSQLGLAGGGSRDTQYF
D gene: TRBD1; J gene: TRBJ1-4; V gene: TRBV28; clone size: .; CDR3 DNA: TGTGCCAGCAGACTACAGGGGGCGGGTGAAAAACTGTTTTTT; CDR3 protein: CASRLQGAGEKLFF
D gene: .; J gene: TRBJ2-3; V gene: TRBV4-3; clone size: few; CDR3 DNA: TGCGCCAGCAGCCAAGATCGCACAGACACAGATACGCAGTATTTT; CDR3 protein: CASSQDRTDTDTQYF
D gene: .; J gene: TRBJ2-5; V gene: TRBV24-1; clone size: .; CDR3 DNA: TGTGCCTCCAGCCCCACAGGGCCATCAGAGACCCAGTACTTC; CDR3 protein: CASSPTGPSETQYF
D gene: TRBD2; J gene: TRBJ2-1; V gene: TRBV5-1; clone size: .; CDR3 DNA: TGCACCAGCAGCGGGAGGACTACGAGCTCCTACAATGAGCAGTTCTTC; CDR3 protein: CTSSGRTTSSYNEQFF
D gene: .; J gene: TRBJ1-3; V gene: TRBV7-2; clone size: .; CDR3 DNA: TGTGCCAGCAGCTTATCGGTAGGCTCTGGAAACACCATATATTTT; CDR3 protein: CASSLSVGSGNTIYF
D gene: TRBD1; J gene: TRBJ2-3; V gene: TRBV29-1; clone size: few; CDR3 DNA: TGCAGCGTTGCCCGGGACAGTAGCACAGATACGCAGTATTTT; CDR3 protein: CSVARDSSTDTQYF
D gene: .; J gene: TRBJ2-3; V gene: TRBV2; clone size: few; CDR3 DNA: TGTGCCAGCGGAGCGACACGGGATACGCAGTATTTT; CDR3 protein: CASGATRDTQYF
D gene: .; J gene: TRBJ2-1; V gene: TRBV20-1; clone size: .; CDR3 DNA: TGCAGTGCTAAGGGTCTGGGGGATGAGCAGTTCTTC; CDR3 protein: CSAKGLGDEQFF
D gene: TRBD1; J gene: TRBJ2-7; V gene: TRBV29-1; clone size: .; CDR3 DNA: TGCAGCGTTGGACAGGGGATCCACGAGCAGTACTTC; CDR3 protein: CSVGQGIHEQYF
D gene: .; J gene: TRBJ2-3; V gene: TRBV5-4; clone size: few; CDR3 DNA: TGTGCCAGCAGCTTGTTTGCGATCACAGATACGCAGTATTTT; CDR3 protein: CASSLFAITDTQYF
D gene: .; J gene: TRBJ1-6; V gene: TRBV24-1; clone size: .; CDR3 DNA: TGTGCCACCACATCGAGCAATGGAGGTTATAATTCACCCCTCCACTTT; CDR3 protein: CATTSSNGGYNSPLHF
D gene: TRBD1; J gene: TRBJ1-5; V gene: TRBV25-1; clone size: .; CDR3 DNA: TGTGCCAGCGGACAGACAGGGAATCAGCCCCAGCATTTT; CDR3 protein: CASGQTGNQPQHF
D gene: .; J gene: TRBJ2-1; V gene: TRBV6-2/TRBV6-3; clone size: .; CDR3 DNA: TGTGCCAGCACCCCCAGAGGTAATGAGCAGTTCTTC; CDR3 protein: CASTPRGNEQFF
D gene: TRBD2; J gene: TRBJ2-1; V gene: TRBV29-1; clone size: few; CDR3 DNA: TGCAGCGTTGAACCGCTAGCGGCACACGGCGAGCAGTTCTTC; CDR3 protein: CSVEPLAAHGEQFF
D gene: TRBD2; J gene: TRBJ2-7; V gene: TRBV11-2; clone size: .; CDR3 DNA: TGTGCCAGCAGCTTGTTCCCACTAGCGGACATATACGAGCAGTACTTC; CDR3 protein: CASSLFPLADIYEQYF
D gene: TRBD1; J gene: TRBJ2-5; V gene: TRBV20-1; clone size: .; CDR3 DNA: TGCAGTGCTTCGGGACAGGAAGAGACCCAGTACTTC; CDR3 protein: CSASGQEETQYF
D gene: TRBD2; J gene: TRBJ2-3; V gene: TRBV7-9; clone size: .; CDR3 DNA: TGTGCCAGCAGTTCAGGAGCGGGGATCACAGATACGCAGTATTTT; CDR3 protein: CASSSGAGITDTQYF
D gene: TRBD1; J gene: TRBJ1-2; V gene: TRBV7-2; clone size: few; CDR3 DNA: TGTGCCAGCAGCCCGGGGGACAGAGACTATGGCTACACCTTC; CDR3 protein: CASSPGDRDYGYTF
D gene: .; J gene: TRBJ1-1; V gene: TRBV20-1; clone size: few; CDR3 DNA: TGCAGTTCCTTCGGAGGAGGGAACACTGAAGCTTTCTTT; CDR3 protein: CSSFGGGNTEAFF
D gene: TRBD1; J gene: TRBJ1-4; V gene: TRBV2; clone size: few; CDR3 DNA: TGTGCCAGCAGTGAGGCGCCGGGGACAGGGGGTTCGGAAAAACTGTTTTTT; CDR3 protein: CASSEAPGTGGSEKLFF
D gene: .; J gene: TRBJ2-1; V gene: TRBV29-1; clone size: .; CDR3 DNA: TGCAGCGTTGAGTTGCGCGGACGCAATGAGCAGTTCTTC; CDR3 protein: CSVELRGRNEQFF
D gene: .; J gene: TRBJ2-7; V gene: TRBV20-1; clone size: .; CDR3 DNA: TGCAGTGCTCACCTAAAGGCAGGCCGGGGCGTCGAGCAGTACTTC; CDR3 protein: CSAHLKAGRGVEQYF
D gene: .; J gene: TRBJ2-3; V gene: TRBV12-3/TRBV12-4; clone size: .; CDR3 DNA: TGTGCCAGCAGTTTAATTTGGGGCGGTAGTCAAGTGAAGACGCAGTATTTT; CDR3 protein: CASSLIWGGSQVKTQYF
D gene: TRBD2; J gene: TRBJ2-7; V gene: TRBV6-2/TRBV6-3; clone size: few; CDR3 DNA: TGTGCCAGCACCGGACTAGCGGGGACCTACGAGCAGTACTTC; CDR3 protein: CASTGLAGTYEQYF
D gene: TRBD2; J gene: TRBJ2-3; V gene: TRBV20-1; clone size: .; CDR3 DNA: TGCAGTGCTAGAGGTCTGTATAGCGGGGGGGCCGAAGATACGCAGTATTTT; CDR3 protein: CSARGLYSGGAEDTQYF
D gene: TRBD1; J gene: TRBJ2-1; V gene: TRBV4-1; clone size: .; CDR3 DNA: TGCGCCAGCAGCCAAGGACAGGGGACCCCTGGCAATGAGCAGTTCTTC; CDR3 protein: CASSQGQGTPGNEQFF
D gene: .; J gene: TRBJ2-1; V gene: TRBV4-3; clone size: few; CDR3 DNA: TGCGCCAGCAGCCAAGTGAGTGGACAGAAGCAGTTCTTC; CDR3 protein: CASSQVSGQKQFF
D gene: .; J gene: TRBJ2-3; V gene: TRBV4-3; clone size: .; CDR3 DNA: TGCGCCAGCAGCCAGGGGGGCTTGGTCACAGATACGCAGTATTTT; CDR3 protein: CASSQGGLVTDTQYF
D gene: .; J gene: TRBJ2-1; V gene: TRBV5-1; clone size: .; CDR3 DNA: TGCGCCAGCAGCGACGGACAGAGCTCCTACAATGAGCAGTTCTTC; CDR3 protein: CASSDGQSSYNEQFF
D gene: .; J gene: TRBJ1-1; V gene: TRBV29-1; clone size: few; CDR3 DNA: TGCAGCGTTGGACGACAGTTAATCACTGAAGCTTTCTTT; CDR3 protein: CSVGRQLITEAFF
D gene: .; J gene: TRBJ1-2; V gene: TRBV7-6; clone size: few; CDR3 DNA: TGTGCCAGCAGCGAAGAGGTTGGGTCCTACCAAACCTATGGCTACACCTTC; CDR3 protein: CASSEEVGSYQTYGYTF
D gene: .; J gene: TRBJ2-6; V gene: TRBV11-1; clone size: .; CDR3 DNA: TGTGCCAGCAGCGACCCTGGGACAACTGGGGCCAACGTCCTGACTTTC; CDR3 protein: CASSDPGTTGANVLTF
D gene: TRBD1; J gene: TRBJ1-6; V gene: TRBV6-2/TRBV6-3; clone size: .; CDR3 DNA: TGTGCCAGCAGTCGACTCCGGACAGGGGCCTTGAAGGATAATTCACCCCTCCACTTT; CDR3 protein: CASSRLRTGALKDNSPLHF
D gene: .; J gene: TRBJ1-5; V gene: TRBV21-1; clone size: few; CDR3 DNA: TGTGCCAGCAGCAAAAGGAGACAGCCCCAGCATTTT; CDR3 protein: CASSKRRQPQHF
D gene: TRBD2; J gene: TRBJ2-1; V gene: TRBV5-1; clone size: .; CDR3 DNA: TGCGCCAGCAGCTTGGATTCTGGACTAGCGTACAATGAGCAGTTCTTC; CDR3 protein: CASSLDSGLAYNEQFF
D gene: .; J gene: TRBJ2-1; V gene: TRBV28; clone size: .; CDR3 DNA: TGTGCCAGCAGTGTGGCAGTCAATGAGCAGTTCTTC; CDR3 protein: CASSVAVNEQFF
D gene: .; J gene: TRBJ1-2; V gene: TRBV12-5; clone size: .; CDR3 DNA: TGTGCTAGTGCCGAGGACAGCTATGGCTACACCTTC; CDR3 protein: CASAEDSYGYTF
D gene: TRBD2; J gene: TRBJ2-3; V gene: TRBV29-1; clone size: few; CDR3 DNA: TGCAGCCTGGGACTAGCGGGAACGGGAGATACGCAGTATTTT; CDR3 protein: CSLGLAGTGDTQYF
D gene: .; J gene: TRBJ1-2; V gene: TRBV20-1; clone size: .; CDR3 DNA: TGCAGTGCTAGAGATGAAGGGGGGCTAGGGTATGGCTACACCTTC; CDR3 protein: CSARDEGGLGYGYTF
D gene: .; J gene: TRBJ1-2; V gene: TRBV9; clone size: .; CDR3 DNA: TGTGCCAGCAAAGGCGGGACGGCTAACTATGGCTACACCTTC; CDR3 protein: CASKGGTANYGYTF
D gene: .; J gene: TRBJ2-3; V gene: TRBV29-1; clone size: .; CDR3 DNA: TGCAGCGTTCGGCCTACAGCCCTAGGCACAGATACGCAGTATTTT; CDR3 protein: CSVRPTALGTDTQYF
D gene: TRBD2; J gene: TRBJ2-7; V gene: TRBV7-2; clone size: .; CDR3 DNA: TGTGCCAGCAGCTCACGTAGCGGGGGGTCCTACGAGCAGTACTTC; CDR3 protein: CASSSRSGGSYEQYF
D gene: TRBD1; J gene: TRBJ1-4; V gene: TRBV6-5; clone size: .; CDR3 DNA: TGTGCCAGCAGTCATGACAGGGGATACGAAAAACTGTTTTTT; CDR3 protein: CASSHDRGYEKLFF
D gene: TRBD1; J gene: TRBJ1-1; V gene: TRBV7-9; clone size: once; CDR3 DNA: TGTGTCAGCAGCGAGACGTCGACAGGGGAAGGGACTGAAGCTTTCTTT; CDR3 protein: CVSSETSTGEGTEAFF
D gene: .; J gene: TRBJ2-7; V gene: TRBV20-1; clone size: few; CDR3 DNA: TGCAGTGCTACCTCCGTGGGGGAGCAGTACTTC; CDR3 protein: CSATSVGEQYF
D gene: TRBD1; J gene: TRBJ2-5; V gene: TRBV4-2; clone size: .; CDR3 DNA: TGTGCCAGCAGCCAAGACGACAGGGCTGGGGAGACCCAGTACTTC; CDR3 protein: CASSQDDRAGETQYF
D gene: .; J gene: TRBJ1-6; V gene: TRBV4-1; clone size: .; CDR3 DNA: TGCGCCAGCAGCCCTACCGCCCAGGGTTATAATTCACCCCTCCACTTT; CDR3 protein: CASSPTAQGYNSPLHF
D gene: .; J gene: TRBJ1-1; V gene: TRBV7-2; clone size: .; CDR3 DNA: TGTGCCAGCAGCTTATTGGAAGTCACTGAAGCTTTCTTT; CDR3 protein: CASSLLEVTEAFF
D gene: .; J gene: TRBJ2-1; V gene: TRBV6-2/TRBV6-3; clone size: few; CDR3 DNA: TGTGCCAGCAGCCCCGCCATCAGGGCGTTGGGGCAGTTCTTC; CDR3 protein: CASSPAIRALGQFF